A selection of T cell receptor beta chains follows, all from one sample in a study of T-cell memory formation after mild COVID-19. Via MiXCR, TCRdb re-called the 5' RACE reads, giving one row per CDR3 protein. The profile shows 400,000 to 500,000 distinct CDR3 sequences, approximately 20% of them singletons. The sequenced material came from PBMCs or a T cell subset sorted from them (not recorded which). All receptors come from an adult woman who had mild COVID-19 (a few samples of this study predate the infection). Cell type and time point are not known. CDR3s include the opening cysteine and the closing phenylalanine or tryptophan. Fields, in order: D gene, V gene, clone size, J gene, CDR3 DNA, CDR3 protein. D genes are given only for firm matches. Not every row has a clone size; where given, it reads once, few, many or a size class.

d_gene: NA; v_gene: TRBV2; abundance: NA; j_gene: TRBJ2-2; CDR3nt: TGTGCCAGCCCCCTGCCCCGCACCGGGGAGCTGTTTTTT; CDR3aa: CASPLPRTGELFF
d_gene: TRBD1; v_gene: TRBV7-9; abundance: NA; j_gene: TRBJ1-1; CDR3nt: TGTGCCAGCCGGGGACAGGGGGTGACTGAAGCTTTCTTT; CDR3aa: CASRGQGVTEAFF
d_gene: NA; v_gene: TRBV20-1; abundance: NA; j_gene: TRBJ2-4; CDR3nt: TGCAGTGCTAGAGATCTGGCCAAAAACATTCAGTACTTC; CDR3aa: CSARDLAKNIQYF
d_gene: TRBD1; v_gene: TRBV9; abundance: NA; j_gene: TRBJ2-3; CDR3nt: TGTGCCAGCAGCGGGACAGGGAGTGGCGGTACGCAGTATTTT; CDR3aa: CASSGTGSGGTQYF
d_gene: NA; v_gene: TRBV10-3; abundance: NA; j_gene: TRBJ2-1; CDR3nt: TGTGCCACCAGCGATACCTACAATGAGCAGTTCTTC; CDR3aa: CATSDTYNEQFF
d_gene: NA; v_gene: TRBV27; abundance: NA; j_gene: TRBJ1-3; CDR3nt: TGTGCCAGCAGTTTACGGGGGGCAAACTCTGGAAACACCATATATTTT; CDR3aa: CASSLRGANSGNTIYF
d_gene: NA; v_gene: TRBV7-8; abundance: many; j_gene: TRBJ2-5; CDR3nt: TGTGCCAGCAGCTATCCCAGGGAAGAGACCCAGTACTTC; CDR3aa: CASSYPREETQYF
d_gene: NA; v_gene: TRBV6-2/TRBV6-3; abundance: NA; j_gene: TRBJ2-6; CDR3nt: TGTGCCAGCAGTTATGGAGGGCCCTCTGGGGCCAACGTCCTGACTTTC; CDR3aa: CASSYGGPSGANVLTF
d_gene: TRBD2; v_gene: TRBV19; abundance: few; j_gene: TRBJ2-1; CDR3nt: TGTGCCAGTAGTATAACCCGCCCTGGAAGTAGCGGGACGGGTGAGCAGTTCTTC; CDR3aa: CASSITRPGSSGTGEQFF
d_gene: NA; v_gene: TRBV11-2; abundance: few; j_gene: TRBJ2-3; CDR3nt: TGTGCCAGCAGCTTAGGTAATGAGGGGACGCAGTATTTT; CDR3aa: CASSLGNEGTQYF
d_gene: TRBD1; v_gene: TRBV11-2; abundance: NA; j_gene: TRBJ1-1; CDR3nt: TGTGCCAGCAGCCGTTGGACAGGGGCGAACACTGAAGCTTTCTTT; CDR3aa: CASSRWTGANTEAFF
d_gene: NA; v_gene: TRBV12-3/TRBV12-4; abundance: few; j_gene: TRBJ2-2; CDR3nt: TGTGCCAGCAGTTTTCGGGCGGGGACGAACACCGGGGAGCTGTTTTTT; CDR3aa: CASSFRAGTNTGELFF
d_gene: NA; v_gene: TRBV30; abundance: NA; j_gene: TRBJ2-2; CDR3nt: TGTGCCTGGAGTGTACTGGGCAGGTCCACCGGGGAGCTGTTTTTT; CDR3aa: CAWSVLGRSTGELFF
d_gene: NA; v_gene: TRBV12-3/TRBV12-4; abundance: NA; j_gene: TRBJ2-3; CDR3nt: TGTGCCAGCAGTTTCGCTGGAGGGCAAGATACGCAGTATTTT; CDR3aa: CASSFAGGQDTQYF
d_gene: TRBD2; v_gene: TRBV12-3/TRBV12-4; abundance: NA; j_gene: TRBJ2-5; CDR3nt: TGTGCCAGCAGTTTAGGAGCGGGAGGGGAAGAGACCCAGTACTTC; CDR3aa: CASSLGAGGEETQYF
d_gene: NA; v_gene: TRBV7-2; abundance: NA; j_gene: TRBJ1-1; CDR3nt: TGTGCCAGCACGCCCACAGGGTGGGTGAACACTGAAGCTTTCTTT; CDR3aa: CASTPTGWVNTEAFF
d_gene: NA; v_gene: TRBV5-5; abundance: few; j_gene: TRBJ1-1; CDR3nt: TGTGCCAGCAGCCCCTCTGACGCACGGGGCCGGGAAGCTTTCTTT; CDR3aa: CASSPSDARGREAFF
d_gene: NA; v_gene: TRBV7-2; abundance: NA; j_gene: TRBJ2-4; CDR3nt: TGTGCCAGCAGCTTTGGTCAGGGGAGTTTTTTCAACATTCAGTACTTC; CDR3aa: CASSFGQGSFFNIQYF
d_gene: TRBD1; v_gene: TRBV28; abundance: NA; j_gene: TRBJ2-5; CDR3nt: TGTGCCAGCACCCCCACAGGGGGCGCCGAGACCCAGTACTTC; CDR3aa: CASTPTGGAETQYF
d_gene: TRBD2; v_gene: TRBV6-5; abundance: NA; j_gene: TRBJ2-3; CDR3nt: TGTGCCAGCAGCTACGGCGGGGGTATCACAGATACGCAGTATTTT; CDR3aa: CASSYGGGITDTQYF
d_gene: NA; v_gene: TRBV30; abundance: few; j_gene: TRBJ2-2; CDR3nt: TGTGCCTGGAGGCCAGAGGTTTCCCCCGGGGAGCTGTTTTTT; CDR3aa: CAWRPEVSPGELFF
d_gene: TRBD2; v_gene: TRBV24-1; abundance: few; j_gene: TRBJ2-1; CDR3nt: TGTGCCACCAGTGATCCGACTAGCCTCGGTGAGCAGTTCTTC; CDR3aa: CATSDPTSLGEQFF
d_gene: NA; v_gene: TRBV7-3; abundance: many; j_gene: TRBJ2-1; CDR3nt: TGTGCCAGCAGTCGGGGTGGGGATGAGCAGTTCTTC; CDR3aa: CASSRGGDEQFF
d_gene: NA; v_gene: TRBV6-2/TRBV6-3; abundance: NA; j_gene: TRBJ2-1; CDR3nt: TGTGCCAGCACCCCCCCGGTGGACTCCTACAATGAGCAGTTCTTC; CDR3aa: CASTPPVDSYNEQFF
d_gene: TRBD2; v_gene: TRBV5-1; abundance: NA; j_gene: TRBJ2-1; CDR3nt: TGCGCCAGCAGCCGTGGGCTAGCGGGAGACAATGAGCAGTTCTTC; CDR3aa: CASSRGLAGDNEQFF
d_gene: NA; v_gene: TRBV5-6; abundance: NA; j_gene: TRBJ1-2; CDR3nt: TGTGCCAGCAGCTTGGCCGATTATGGCTACACCTTC; CDR3aa: CASSLADYGYTF
d_gene: NA; v_gene: TRBV30; abundance: few; j_gene: TRBJ2-7; CDR3nt: TGTGCCTGGAGTCCAAGAAGCTCCTACGAGCAGTACTTC; CDR3aa: CAWSPRSSYEQYF
d_gene: TRBD2; v_gene: TRBV20-1; abundance: NA; j_gene: TRBJ2-1; CDR3nt: TGCAGTGCTAGAGATCTTCGGGCTAGCGGGGCCCTTACCTACAATGAGCAGTTCTTC; CDR3aa: CSARDLRASGALTYNEQFF
d_gene: NA; v_gene: TRBV6-6; abundance: few; j_gene: TRBJ1-2; CDR3nt: TGTGCCAGCATTGGTACGCCGGGAGACAGAAGCTTCGGCTACACCTTC; CDR3aa: CASIGTPGDRSFGYTF
d_gene: NA; v_gene: TRBV29-1; abundance: few; j_gene: TRBJ2-1; CDR3nt: TGCAGCGTCGACAGCTACACCACCTACAATGAGCAGTTCTTC; CDR3aa: CSVDSYTTYNEQFF
d_gene: TRBD2; v_gene: TRBV5-1; abundance: NA; j_gene: TRBJ2-3; CDR3nt: TGCGCCAGCAGCTTGGAGGCGACTAGCGGGTTACCAGATACGCAGTATTTT; CDR3aa: CASSLEATSGLPDTQYF
d_gene: NA; v_gene: TRBV4-2; abundance: NA; j_gene: TRBJ1-5; CDR3nt: TGTGCCAGCAGCTCCGCGGATGGAGAAGCCAATCAGCCCCAGCATTTT; CDR3aa: CASSSADGEANQPQHF
d_gene: NA; v_gene: TRBV30; abundance: many; j_gene: TRBJ1-5; CDR3nt: TGTGCCTGGAGTGGGGGACTCTATCAGCCCCAGCATTTT; CDR3aa: CAWSGGLYQPQHF
d_gene: NA; v_gene: TRBV12-3/TRBV12-4; abundance: few; j_gene: TRBJ2-7; CDR3nt: TGTGCCAGCAGCAATATGAGGAATGCCGAGGCCGAGCAGTACTTC; CDR3aa: CASSNMRNAEAEQYF
d_gene: NA; v_gene: TRBV7-9; abundance: NA; j_gene: TRBJ2-3; CDR3nt: TGTGCCAGCAGCCCACCAATGACAGATACGCAGTATTTT; CDR3aa: CASSPPMTDTQYF
d_gene: NA; v_gene: TRBV5-4; abundance: NA; j_gene: TRBJ2-2; CDR3nt: TGTGCCAGCAGCTTGGTCGGCAGGCCGACCGGGGAGCTGTTTTTT; CDR3aa: CASSLVGRPTGELFF
d_gene: TRBD1; v_gene: TRBV5-1; abundance: few; j_gene: TRBJ2-1; CDR3nt: TGCGCCAGCAGCTTAACGACAGGGGGCGATGAGCAGTTCTTC; CDR3aa: CASSLTTGGDEQFF
d_gene: NA; v_gene: TRBV18; abundance: few; j_gene: TRBJ1-1; CDR3nt: TGTGCCAGCTCACCACCACAGGCCTGGGGGACTGAAGCTTTCTTT; CDR3aa: CASSPPQAWGTEAFF
d_gene: TRBD2; v_gene: TRBV6-2/TRBV6-3; abundance: NA; j_gene: TRBJ2-1; CDR3nt: TGTGCCAGCAGGGGGACACCTAGCGGGGGGCCCAGGAGCTCCTACAATGAGCAGTTCTTC; CDR3aa: CASRGTPSGGPRSSYNEQFF
d_gene: NA; v_gene: TRBV30; abundance: few; j_gene: TRBJ2-1; CDR3nt: TGTGCCTGGAGTGTACAAGGGCTTACCTACAATGAGCAGTTCTTC; CDR3aa: CAWSVQGLTYNEQFF
d_gene: NA; v_gene: TRBV15; abundance: many; j_gene: TRBJ2-7; CDR3nt: TGTGCCACCAGCAGGCGAGGAGGGGGCGAGCAGTACTTC; CDR3aa: CATSRRGGGEQYF